The present TCR beta chain was sequenced within a study of T cell repertoires in cytomegalovirus infection. Across the whole study: Newly reported HLA-C-restricted and thoroughly characterized HLA-B-restricted CMV epitopes were employed. It can be stated that public TCR beta signatures indicated CMV infection as well as a matching HLA type. Study-level findings and limits: Cumulative public TCR beta family frequency identified carriers of CMV plus the relevant HLA. Dominating the ex vivo response were TCR beta clonotypes that were CMV-specific and HLA-C-restricted.

On this clonotype: The antigen is not known.

The V gene's germline CDR1 is SGHTA and CDR2 FQGNSA. This CDR3 region has 13 residues. Trimming left V 3 bases short and J 7 bases short, with 12 bases between. Using its own MiXCR run on the reads, TCRdb lists one record per CDR3 protein. Of roughly 920,000 distinct CDR3 sequences in the sample, around 29% were seen once. The genes are TRBV7-2 and TRBJ1-2; TRBD1 is a possible D gene (5 bases). The sample here was cultured CD8+ T cells from PBMCs, taken from culture after CMV antigen stimulation. This sequence originates from a human donor in good health (CMV status not recorded). Some clones in this sample may be carry-over from other donors' samples. CDR3 sequence reads: CASSFGTGLGYTF. CDR3 nucleotide sequence: TGTGCCAGCAGCTTTGGGACGGGACTTGGCTACACCTTC.